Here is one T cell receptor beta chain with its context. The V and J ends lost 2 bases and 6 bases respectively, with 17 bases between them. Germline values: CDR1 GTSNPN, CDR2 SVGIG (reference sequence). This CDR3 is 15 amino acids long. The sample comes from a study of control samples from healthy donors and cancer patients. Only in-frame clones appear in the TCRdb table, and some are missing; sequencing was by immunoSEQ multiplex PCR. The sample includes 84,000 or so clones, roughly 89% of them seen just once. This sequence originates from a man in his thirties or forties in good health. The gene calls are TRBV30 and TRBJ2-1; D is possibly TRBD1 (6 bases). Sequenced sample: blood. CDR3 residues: CAWSKKQGFFNEQFF. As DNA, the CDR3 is TGTGCCTGGAGTAAGAAACAGGGCTTTTTCAATGAGCAGTTCTTC.